Following are 10 T cell receptor beta chains from one sample sequenced in a study of beta chain features in type 1 diabetes (dated by TCRdb to 2016 to 2019). Libraries were made using the immunoSEQ multiplex PCR assay. The High Capacity cDNA Reverse Transcription Kit was used to reverse transcribe all of the isolated RNA, meaning that expressed TCRB transcripts were what got sequenced. TCRdb took this table from immuneACCESS and kept in-frame rearrangements with V and J called. Such tables lack part of the clones; where checked against another copy, unresolved V genes explain under half of the gap, and the rest is unexplained. Recorded for this sample are hundreds of thousands of clones; 15% to 18% of them occurred a single time. Clones ranked in the top ten supply approximately 0.093% of the sample. The source material was naive CD4+ T cells from blood. The sample's cell subset or site label, in plain terms: true naive CD4+ T cells. The receptors were gathered from a man between 18 and 35 years old in good health.

This chain links TRBV9 with TRBJ2-5; 8 positions agree with TRBD2. V lost 0 bases and J lost 1; bases outside the gene matches: 5. Germline CDR1 and CDR2: SGDLS and YYNGEE. This CDR3 comprises 16 residues. The CDR3 DNA is TGTGCCAGCAGCGTAGCCCAGCGGGAGCCCCAAGAGACCCAGTACTTC. Its translation is CASSVAQREPQETQYF.

The gene calls are TRBV4-1 and TRBJ1-2; no firm D call. The V and J ends lost 3 bases and 0 bases respectively, with 14 bases between them. Germline V gives CDR1 MGHRA, CDR2 YSYEKL. CDR3 length equals 16 residues. CDR3 protein: CASSQNPGLTNYGYTF. CDR3 in DNA: TGCGCCAGCAGCCAGAATCCTGGACTGACTAACTATGGCTACACCTTC.

The rearrangement uses TRBV7-2 and TRBJ1-6, with 9 bases aligning to TRBD1. J lost 6 bases, V lost 5 bases, and 17 bases had no gene match. Germline CDR1 reads SGHTA; CDR2 reads FQGNSA. CDR3 length: 19 amino acids. The CDR3 DNA reads TGTGCCAGCAGCACCCCGGGACAGGGTTTTATGGTCACTAATTCACCCCTCCACTTT. This codes for CASSTPGQGFMVTNSPLHF.

This chain joins TRBV9 and TRBJ1-5; D is unclear. The V gene's germline CDR1 is SGDLS and CDR2 YYNGEE. V gave up 0 bases and J gave up 7 bases, with 14 bases separating them. CDR3 length: 15 residues. Written as DNA, the CDR3 is TGTGCCAGCAGCGTAGAAGCAGGACCCGCGCAGCCCCAGCATTTT. This encodes CASSVEAGPAQPQHF. The entire variable domain, with the rest obtained from reference TRBV9 and TRBJ1-5, is as follows: DSGVTQTPKHLITATGQRVTLRCSPRSGDLSVYWYQQSLDQGLQFLIQYYNGEERAKGNILERFSAQQFPDLHSELNLSSLELGDSALYFCASSVEAGPAQPQHFGDGTRLSIL.

The chain has TRBV28 and TRBJ1-4, with 11 bases that match TRBD1. In germline, CDR1 is MDHEN, CDR2 SYDVKM. This CDR3 region has 16 residues. With 6 bases clipped from V and 8 bases from J, the junction kept 11 bases outside the gene matches. In DNA, the CDR3 is TGTGCCAGCAGCAGCCGTGGACAGGGGGCTAGGGAAAAACTGTTTTTT. Protein product: CASSSRGQGAREKLFF.

The chain links TRBV7-9 to TRBJ1-1; no firm D call. Per the germline V gene, CDR1 is SEHNR and CDR2 is FQNEAQ (reference sequence). V dropped 6 bases and J dropped 7 bases, with 9 bases sitting between them. This CDR3 comprises 11 residues. The CDR3 region has the DNA TGTGCCAGCAGTCGTGAGTATGAAGCTTTCTTT. Protein product: CASSREYEAFF.

J is TRBJ2-5 and V is TRBV28; no firm D call. The CDR3 consists of 13 residues. Germline CDR1 reads MDHEN; CDR2 reads SYDVKM. The ends were cut back, 4 bases at V and 7 bases at J, with 13 bases in the middle. CDR3 sequence: CASSSQAPRTQYF. CDR3 bases: TGTGCCAGCAGTTCCCAGGCCCCCAGGACCCAGTACTTC.

V is TRBV9 and J is TRBJ2-2; TRBD2 matches at 9 bases. Germline V gene lookup returns CDR1 SGDLS and CDR2 YYNGEE. The CDR3 loop spans 17 amino acids. V gave up 0 bases and J gave up 0 bases; unmatched junction bases: 3. The CDR3 DNA sequence: TGTGCCAGCAGCGTAGTAGCGGGAGTGGCGAACACCGGGGAGCTGTTTTTT. Its translation is CASSVVAGVANTGELFF.

This clone showed up just a few times. The J gene is TRBJ1-1, the V gene TRBV25-1; TRBD1 aligns across 8 bases. This CDR3 has 17 amino acids. The ends lost 6 bases at V and 1 base at J; junction bases unmatched: 13. CDR1 and CDR2 (germline): MGHDK, SYGVNS. CDR3 bases: TGTGCCAGCAGCGGACAGGGTAGGTGGGGGCCGAACACTGAAGCTTTCTTT. Translating gives CASSGQGRWGPNTEAFF. The whole variable domain, filled in from reference TRBV25-1 and TRBJ1-1, reads EADIYQTPRYLVIGTGKKITLECSQTMGHDKMYWYQQDPGMELHLIHYSYGVNSTEKGDLSSESTVSRIRTEHFPLTLESARPSHTSQYLCASSGQGRWGPNTEAFFGQGTRLTVV.

Only a few counts were recorded for this clone. The gene calls are TRBV7-9 and TRBJ1-1; no clear D. This CDR3 comprises 14 residues. V lost 2 bases to trimming and J lost 6 bases, with 13 bases between them. Germline CDR1 and CDR2: SEHNR and FQNEAQ (reference sequence). The CDR3 nucleotides read TGTGCCAGCAGCTTATCGTACGGGTTGGCTGAAGCTTTCTTT. It codes for CASSLSYGLAEAFF.